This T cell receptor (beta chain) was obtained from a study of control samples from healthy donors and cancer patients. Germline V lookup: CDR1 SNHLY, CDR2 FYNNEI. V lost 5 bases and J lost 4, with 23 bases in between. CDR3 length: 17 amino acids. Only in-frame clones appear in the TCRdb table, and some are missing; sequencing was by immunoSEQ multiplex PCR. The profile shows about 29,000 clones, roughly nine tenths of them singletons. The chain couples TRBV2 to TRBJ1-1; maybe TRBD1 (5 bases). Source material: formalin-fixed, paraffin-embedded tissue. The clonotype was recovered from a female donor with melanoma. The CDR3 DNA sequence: TGTGCCAGCAGTCCCCCCCTGGGGTGGGGGGTAAGCACTGAAGCTTTCTTT. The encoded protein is CASSPPLGWGVSTEAFF.